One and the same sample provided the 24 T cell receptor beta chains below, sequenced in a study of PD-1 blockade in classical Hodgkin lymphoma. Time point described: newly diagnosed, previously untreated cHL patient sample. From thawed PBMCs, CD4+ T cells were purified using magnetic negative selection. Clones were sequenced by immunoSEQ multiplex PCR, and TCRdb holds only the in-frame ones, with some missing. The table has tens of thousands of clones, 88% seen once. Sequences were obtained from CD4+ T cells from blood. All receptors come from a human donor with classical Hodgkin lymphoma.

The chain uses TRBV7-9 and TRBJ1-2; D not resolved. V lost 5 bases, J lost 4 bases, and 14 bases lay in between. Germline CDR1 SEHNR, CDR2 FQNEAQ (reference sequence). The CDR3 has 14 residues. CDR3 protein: CASSPPALPYGYTF. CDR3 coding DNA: TGTGCCAGCAGCCCCCCGGCCCTTCCCTATGGCTACACCTTC.

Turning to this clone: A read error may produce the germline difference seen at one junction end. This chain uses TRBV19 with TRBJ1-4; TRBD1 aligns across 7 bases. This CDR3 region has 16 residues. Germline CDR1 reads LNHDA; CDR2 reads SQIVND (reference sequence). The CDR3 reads CASSRQGFTTNEKLFF. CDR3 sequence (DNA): TGTGCCAGTAGTAGACAGGGTTTTACAACGAATGAAAAACTGTTTTTT.

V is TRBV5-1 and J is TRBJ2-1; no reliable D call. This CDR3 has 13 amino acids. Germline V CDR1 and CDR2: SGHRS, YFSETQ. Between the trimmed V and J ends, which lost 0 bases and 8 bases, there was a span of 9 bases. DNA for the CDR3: TGCGCCAGCAGCTTGGTACACGGTGATGAGCAGTTCTTC. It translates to CASSLVHGDEQFF.

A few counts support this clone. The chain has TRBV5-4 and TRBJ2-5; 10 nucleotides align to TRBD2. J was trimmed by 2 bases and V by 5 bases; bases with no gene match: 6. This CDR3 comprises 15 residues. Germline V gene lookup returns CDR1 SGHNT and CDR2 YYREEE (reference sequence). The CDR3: CASRSSGSRQETQYF. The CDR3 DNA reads TGTGCCAGCAGATCTAGCGGGAGTCGGCAAGAGACCCAGTACTTC.

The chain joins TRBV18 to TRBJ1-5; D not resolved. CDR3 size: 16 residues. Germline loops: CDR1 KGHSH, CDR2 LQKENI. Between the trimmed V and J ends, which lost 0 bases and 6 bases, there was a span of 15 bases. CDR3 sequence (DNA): TGTGCCAGCTCACCACCGAAAGGTTTTGGGATTCAGCCCCAGCATTTT. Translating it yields CASSPPKGFGIQPQHF.

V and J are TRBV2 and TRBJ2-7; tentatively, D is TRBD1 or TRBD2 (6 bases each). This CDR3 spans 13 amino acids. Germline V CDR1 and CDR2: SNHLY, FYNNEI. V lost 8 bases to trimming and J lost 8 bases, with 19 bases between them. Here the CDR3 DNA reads TGTGCCAGCGGACTTGTGGAGGGACATAAGCAGTACGTC. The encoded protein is CASGLVEGHKQYV.

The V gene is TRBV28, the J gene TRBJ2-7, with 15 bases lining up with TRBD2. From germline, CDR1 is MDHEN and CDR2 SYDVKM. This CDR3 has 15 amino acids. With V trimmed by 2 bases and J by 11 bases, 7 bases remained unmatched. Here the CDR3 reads CASSLQGLAGGIEYF. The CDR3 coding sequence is TGTGCCAGCAGTTTACAGGGACTAGCGGGAGGCATAGAGTACTTC.

The CDR3 DNA follows: TGTGCCAGCAGCCCGCCTGGCAATGAGCAGTTCTTC. Protein sequence: CASSPPGNEQFF. The chain is built from TRBV7-9 and TRBJ2-1; D unresolved. There are 12 residues in the CDR3. Germline lookup yields CDR1 SEHNR and CDR2 FQNEAQ (reference sequence). V lost 5 bases and J 6 bases, leaving 8 bases between the germline ends.

Written as DNA, the CDR3 is TGTGCCAGCAGCTTAGCCGAGGGGTGGCGGACAGATACGCAGTATTTT. It is translated as CASSLAEGWRTDTQYF. The chain combines TRBV7-2 with TRBJ2-3; the D gene could be TRBD1 or TRBD2 (5 bases each). Between the trimmed V and J ends, which lost 0 bases and 3 bases, there was a span of 13 bases. Germline CDR1 SGHTA, CDR2 FQGNSA. The CDR3 runs to 16 residues. The full variable domain, its missing parts supplied by reference TRBV7-2 and TRBJ2-3, is GAGVSQSPSNKVTEKGKDVELRCDPISGHTALYWYRQSLGQGLEFLIYFQGNSAPDKSGLPSDRFSAERTGGSVSTLTIQRTQQEDSAVYLCASSLAEGWRTDTQYFGPGTRLTVL.

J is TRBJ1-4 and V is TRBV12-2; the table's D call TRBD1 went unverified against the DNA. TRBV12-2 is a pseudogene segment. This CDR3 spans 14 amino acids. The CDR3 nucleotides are TGTGCAAGTCGCTTAAGGGGGCTTGATGAAAAACTGTTTTTT. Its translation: CASRLRGLDEKLFF.

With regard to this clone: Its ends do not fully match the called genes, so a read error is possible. The CDR3: CASSLDGHYGYTF. The CDR3 DNA sequence: TGTGCCAGCAGTTTGGACGGGCACTATGGCTACACCTTC. The V and J genes are TRBV5-4 and TRBJ1-2; no clear D. Germline CDR1 and CDR2: SGHNT and YYREEE (reference sequence). The CDR3 extends over 13 amino acids.

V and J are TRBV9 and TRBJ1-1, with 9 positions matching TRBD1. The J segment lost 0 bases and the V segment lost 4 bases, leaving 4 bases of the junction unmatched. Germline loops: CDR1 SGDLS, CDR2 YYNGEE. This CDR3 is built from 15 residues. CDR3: CASSKGTGMNTEAFF. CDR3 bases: TGTGCCAGCAGCAAAGGGACAGGGATGAACACTGAAGCTTTCTTT.

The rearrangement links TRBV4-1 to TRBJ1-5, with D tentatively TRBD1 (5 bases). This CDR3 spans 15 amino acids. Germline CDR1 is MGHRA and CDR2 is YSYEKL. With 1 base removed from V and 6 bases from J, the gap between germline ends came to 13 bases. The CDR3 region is CASSQGRGEGQPQHF. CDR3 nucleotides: TGCGCCAGCAGCCAAGGTCGGGGGGAAGGTCAGCCCCAGCATTTT.

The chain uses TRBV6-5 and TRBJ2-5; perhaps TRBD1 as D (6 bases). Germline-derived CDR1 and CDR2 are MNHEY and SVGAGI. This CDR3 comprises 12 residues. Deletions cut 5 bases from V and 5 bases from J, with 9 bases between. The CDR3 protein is CASSTGYETQYF. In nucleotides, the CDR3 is TGTGCCAGCAGTACAGGGTACGAGACCCAGTACTTC.

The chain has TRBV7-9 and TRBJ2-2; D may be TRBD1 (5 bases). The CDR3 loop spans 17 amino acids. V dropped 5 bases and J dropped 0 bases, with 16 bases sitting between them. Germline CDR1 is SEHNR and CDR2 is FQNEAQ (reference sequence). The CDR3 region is CASSVDRVRPNTGELFF. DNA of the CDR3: TGTGCCAGCAGCGTAGACAGAGTGAGGCCGAACACCGGGGAGCTGTTTTTT.

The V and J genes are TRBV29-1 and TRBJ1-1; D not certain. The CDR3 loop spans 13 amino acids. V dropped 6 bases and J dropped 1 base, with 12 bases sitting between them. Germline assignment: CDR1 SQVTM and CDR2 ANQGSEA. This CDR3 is CSVRLGGNTEAFF. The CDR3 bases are TGCAGCGTCCGATTGGGAGGGAACACTGAAGCTTTCTTT.

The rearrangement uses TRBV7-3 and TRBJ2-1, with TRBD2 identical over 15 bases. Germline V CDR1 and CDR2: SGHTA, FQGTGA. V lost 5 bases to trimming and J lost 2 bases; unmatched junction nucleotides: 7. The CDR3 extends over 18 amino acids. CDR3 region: CASSLGTSGRLAYNEQFF. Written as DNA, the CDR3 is TGTGCCAGCAGCCTAGGGACTAGCGGGAGGTTGGCCTACAATGAGCAGTTCTTC.

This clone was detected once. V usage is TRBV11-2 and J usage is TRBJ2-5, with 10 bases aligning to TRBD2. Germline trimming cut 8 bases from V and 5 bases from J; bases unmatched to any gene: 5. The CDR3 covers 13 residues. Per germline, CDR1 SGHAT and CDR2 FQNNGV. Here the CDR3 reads CASLSGRAETQYF. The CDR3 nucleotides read TGTGCCAGCTTGAGCGGGAGGGCGGAGACCCAGTACTTC.

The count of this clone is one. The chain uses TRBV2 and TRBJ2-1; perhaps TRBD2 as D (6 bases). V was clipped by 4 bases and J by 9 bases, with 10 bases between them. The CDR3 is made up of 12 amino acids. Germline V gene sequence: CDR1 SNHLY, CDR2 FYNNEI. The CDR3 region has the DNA TGTGCCAGCAGTGGGGGGAGGTTTGAGCAGTTCTTC. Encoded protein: CASSGGRFEQFF. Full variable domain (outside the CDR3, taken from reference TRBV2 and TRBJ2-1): EPEVTQTPSHQVTQMGQEVILRCVPISNHLYFYWYRQILGQKVEFLVSFYNNEISEKSEIFDDQFSVERPDGSNFTLKIRSTKLEDSAMYFCASSGGRFEQFFGPGTRLTVL.

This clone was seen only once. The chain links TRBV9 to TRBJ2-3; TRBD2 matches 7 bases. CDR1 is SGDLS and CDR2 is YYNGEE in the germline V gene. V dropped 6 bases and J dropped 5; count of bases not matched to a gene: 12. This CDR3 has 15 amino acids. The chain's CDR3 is CASNGKLATEDTQYF. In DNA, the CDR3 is TGTGCCAGCAATGGGAAACTAGCGACTGAAGATACGCAGTATTTT.

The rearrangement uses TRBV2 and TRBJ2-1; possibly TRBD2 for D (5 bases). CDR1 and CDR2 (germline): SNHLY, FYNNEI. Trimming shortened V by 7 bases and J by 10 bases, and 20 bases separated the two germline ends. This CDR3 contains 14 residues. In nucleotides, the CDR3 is TGTGCCAGCACCCTTGATGGCCCGCGAGGGGAGCAGTTCTTC. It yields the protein CASTLDGPRGEQFF.

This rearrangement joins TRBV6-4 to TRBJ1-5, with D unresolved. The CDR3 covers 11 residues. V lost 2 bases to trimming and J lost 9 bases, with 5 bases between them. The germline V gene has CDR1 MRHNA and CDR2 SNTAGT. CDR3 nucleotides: TGTGCCAGCAGTGACGGCGGGCCCCAGCATTTT. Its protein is CASSDGGPQHF.

The CDR3 here is CSGITDTQYF. The CDR3, as DNA: TGCAGTGGAATCACAGATACGCAGTATTTT. This chain joins TRBV20-1 and TRBJ2-3, with no clear D. The CDR3 has 10 residues. The V and J ends lost 7 bases and 2 bases respectively, with 4 bases between them. Per germline, CDR1 DFQATT and CDR2 SNEGSKA (reference sequence).

As DNA, the CDR3 is TGTGCCATCAGCCTGTCCCGGGACAGGGGTGAGCAGTTCTTC. Amino acid sequence: CAISLSRDRGEQFF. The chain is built from TRBV10-3 and TRBJ2-1, with TRBD1 matching 10 bases. The CDR3 is 14 residues long. Germline V lookup: CDR1 ENHRY, CDR2 SYGVKD. Trimming took 6 bases from V and 9 from J; bases not matched to a gene: 8.